One T cell receptor beta chain is described in this entry. The data were obtained in a study of control samples from healthy donors and cancer patients. Libraries were prepared by immunoSEQ multiplex PCR; TCRdb keeps only in-frame clonotypes and omits some of them. This sample carries under 150,000 clones, around 87% of them seen once, and the ten largest clones take around 9%. CDR1 and CDR2 from the germline V gene are SGHNT and YENEEA. V lost 5 bases, J lost 5 bases, and 7 bases stayed unmatched. CDR3 length: 16 amino acids. The chain uses TRBV11-3 and TRBJ2-3; 13 nucleotides agree with TRBD2. This TCR was recovered from a man aged 35-49 years in good health. Sequenced: blood. The CDR3 reads CASSTRLAGGKDTQYF. The CDR3 DNA follows: TGTGCCAGCAGCACTAGACTAGCGGGGGGCAAAGATACGCAGTATTTT.